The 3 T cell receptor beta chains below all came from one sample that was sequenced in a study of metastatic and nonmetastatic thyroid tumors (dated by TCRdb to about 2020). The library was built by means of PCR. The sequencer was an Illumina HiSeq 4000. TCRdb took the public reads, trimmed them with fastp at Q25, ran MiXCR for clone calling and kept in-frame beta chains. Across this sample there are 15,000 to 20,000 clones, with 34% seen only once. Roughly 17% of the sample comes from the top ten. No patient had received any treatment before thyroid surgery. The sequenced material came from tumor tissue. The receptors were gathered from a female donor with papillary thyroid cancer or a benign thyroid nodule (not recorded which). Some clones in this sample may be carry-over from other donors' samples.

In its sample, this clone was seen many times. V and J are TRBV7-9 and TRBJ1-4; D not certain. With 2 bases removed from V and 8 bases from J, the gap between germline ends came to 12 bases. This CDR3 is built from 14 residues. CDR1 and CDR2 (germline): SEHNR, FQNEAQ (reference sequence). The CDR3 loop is CASSLPSGGEKLFF. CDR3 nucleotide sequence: TGTGCCAGCAGCTTACCGTCGGGCGGGGAAAAACTGTTTTTT.

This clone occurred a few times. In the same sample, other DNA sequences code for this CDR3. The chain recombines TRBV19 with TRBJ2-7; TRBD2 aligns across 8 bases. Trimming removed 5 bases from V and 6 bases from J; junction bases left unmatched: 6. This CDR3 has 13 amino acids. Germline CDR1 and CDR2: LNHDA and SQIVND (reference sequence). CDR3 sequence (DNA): TGTGCCAGTAGTCACGGTACTAGCGGCGAGCAGTACTTC. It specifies CASSHGTSGEQYF.

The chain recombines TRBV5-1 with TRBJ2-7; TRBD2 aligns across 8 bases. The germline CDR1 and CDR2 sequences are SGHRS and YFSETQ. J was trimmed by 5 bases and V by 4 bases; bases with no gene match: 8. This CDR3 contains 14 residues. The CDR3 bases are TGCGCCAGCAGCCCGGGGGGGGACCAGGACGAGCAGTACTTC. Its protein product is CASSPGGDQDEQYF.